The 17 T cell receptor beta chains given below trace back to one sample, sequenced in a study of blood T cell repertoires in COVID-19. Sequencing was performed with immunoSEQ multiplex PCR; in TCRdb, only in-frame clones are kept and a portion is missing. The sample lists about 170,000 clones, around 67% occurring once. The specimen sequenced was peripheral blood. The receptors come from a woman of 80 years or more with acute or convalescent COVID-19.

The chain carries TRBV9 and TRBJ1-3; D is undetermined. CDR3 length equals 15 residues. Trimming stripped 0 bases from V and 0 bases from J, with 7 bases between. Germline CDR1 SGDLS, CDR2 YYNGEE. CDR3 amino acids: CASSVDSYSGNTIYF. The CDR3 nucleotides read TGTGCCAGCAGCGTAGACAGCTACTCTGGAAACACCATATATTTT.

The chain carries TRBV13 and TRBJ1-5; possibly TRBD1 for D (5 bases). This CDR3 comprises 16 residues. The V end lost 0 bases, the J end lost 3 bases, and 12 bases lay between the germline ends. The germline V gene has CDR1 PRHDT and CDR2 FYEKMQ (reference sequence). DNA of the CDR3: TGTGCCAGCAGCTTAGGGGGACTCCCGTTCAATCAGCCCCAGCATTTT. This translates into CASSLGGLPFNQPQHF.

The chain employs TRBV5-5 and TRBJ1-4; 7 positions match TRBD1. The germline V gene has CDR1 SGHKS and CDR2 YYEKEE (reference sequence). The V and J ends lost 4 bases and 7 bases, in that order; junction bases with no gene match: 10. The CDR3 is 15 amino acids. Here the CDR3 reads CASSDWTGVGEKLFF. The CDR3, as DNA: TGTGCCAGCAGCGACTGGACAGGCGTTGGTGAAAAACTGTTTTTT.

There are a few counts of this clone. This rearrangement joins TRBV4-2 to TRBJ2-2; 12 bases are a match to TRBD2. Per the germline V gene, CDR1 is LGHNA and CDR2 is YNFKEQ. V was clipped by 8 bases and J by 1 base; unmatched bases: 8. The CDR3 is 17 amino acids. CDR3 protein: CASAPGLAGVNTGELFF. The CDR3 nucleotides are TGTGCCAGCGCCCCGGGACTAGCGGGTGTGAACACCGGGGAGCTGTTTTTT.

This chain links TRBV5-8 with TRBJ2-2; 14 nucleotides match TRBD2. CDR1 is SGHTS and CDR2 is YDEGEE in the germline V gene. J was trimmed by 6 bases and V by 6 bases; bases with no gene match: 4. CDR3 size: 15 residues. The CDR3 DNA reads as TGTGCCAGCACCCCGGGACTAGCGGGAGCCGGGGAGCTGTTTTTT. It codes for CASTPGLAGAGELFF.

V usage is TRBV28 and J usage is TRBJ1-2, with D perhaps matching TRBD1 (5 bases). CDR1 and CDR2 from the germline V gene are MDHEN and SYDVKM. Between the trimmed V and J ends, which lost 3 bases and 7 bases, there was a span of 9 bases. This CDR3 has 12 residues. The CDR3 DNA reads TGTGCCAGCAGTTTTCCCAGGGCTGGCTACACCTTC. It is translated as CASSFPRAGYTF.

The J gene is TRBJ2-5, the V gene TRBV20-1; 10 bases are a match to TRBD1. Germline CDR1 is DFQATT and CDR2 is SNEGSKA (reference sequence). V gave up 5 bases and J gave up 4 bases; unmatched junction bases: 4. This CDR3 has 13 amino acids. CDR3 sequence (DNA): TGCAGTGCTGGTGACAGGGGGCGAGAGACCCAGTACTTC. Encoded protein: CSAGDRGRETQYF.

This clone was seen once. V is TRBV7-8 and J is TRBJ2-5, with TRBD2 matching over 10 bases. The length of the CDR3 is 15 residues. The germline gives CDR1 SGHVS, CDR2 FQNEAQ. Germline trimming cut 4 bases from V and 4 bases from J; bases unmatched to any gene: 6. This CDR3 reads CASSSAGGKGETQYF. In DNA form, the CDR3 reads TGTGCCAGCAGCTCAGCGGGGGGGAAAGGAGAGACCCAGTACTTC.

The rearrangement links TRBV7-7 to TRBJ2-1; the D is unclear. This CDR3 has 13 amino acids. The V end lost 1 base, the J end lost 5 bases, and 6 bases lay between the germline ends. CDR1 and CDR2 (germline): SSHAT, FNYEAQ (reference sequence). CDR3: CASSLGHHNEQFF. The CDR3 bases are TGTGCCAGCAGCTTAGGGCACCACAATGAGCAGTTCTTC.

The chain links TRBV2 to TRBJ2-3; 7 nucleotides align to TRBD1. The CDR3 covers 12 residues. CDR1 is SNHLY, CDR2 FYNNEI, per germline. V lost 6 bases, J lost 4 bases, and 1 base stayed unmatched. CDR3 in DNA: TGTGCCAGCAGACAGGGGTCAGATACGCAGTATTTT. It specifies CASRQGSDTQYF.

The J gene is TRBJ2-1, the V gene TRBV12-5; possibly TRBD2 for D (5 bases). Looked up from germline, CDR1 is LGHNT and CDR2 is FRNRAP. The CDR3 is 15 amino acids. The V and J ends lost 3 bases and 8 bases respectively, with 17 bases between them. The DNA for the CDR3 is TGTGCTAGTGGTTTTTCCATAGCGAGAGTCCATGAGCAGTTCTTC. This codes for CASGFSIARVHEQFF. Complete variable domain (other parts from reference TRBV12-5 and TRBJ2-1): DARVTQTPRHKVTEMGQEVTMRCQPILGHNTVFWYRQTMMQGLELLAYFRNRAPLDDSGMPKDRFSAEMPDATLATLKIQPSEPRDSAVYFCASGFSIARVHEQFFGPGTRLTVL.

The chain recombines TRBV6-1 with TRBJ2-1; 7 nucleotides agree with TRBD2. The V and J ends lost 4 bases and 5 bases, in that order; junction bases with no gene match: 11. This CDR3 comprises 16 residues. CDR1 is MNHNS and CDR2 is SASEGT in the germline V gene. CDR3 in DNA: TGTGCCAGCAGTGGTTTGGTGGCGGGAGCCGACAATGAGCAGTTCTTC. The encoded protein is CASSGLVAGADNEQFF.

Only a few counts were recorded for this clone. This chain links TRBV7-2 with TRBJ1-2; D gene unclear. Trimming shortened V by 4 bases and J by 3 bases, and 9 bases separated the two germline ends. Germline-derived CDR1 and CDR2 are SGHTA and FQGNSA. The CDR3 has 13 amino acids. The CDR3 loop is CASSSFPHYGYTF. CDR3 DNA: TGTGCCAGCAGCTCATTCCCCCACTATGGCTACACCTTC.

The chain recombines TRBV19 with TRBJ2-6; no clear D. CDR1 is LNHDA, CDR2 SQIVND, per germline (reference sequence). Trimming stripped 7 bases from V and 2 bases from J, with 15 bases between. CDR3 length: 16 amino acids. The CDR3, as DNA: TGTGCCAGTACCCAGACTCCGGCCCCTGGGGCCAACGTCCTGACTTTC. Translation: CASTQTPAPGANVLTF.

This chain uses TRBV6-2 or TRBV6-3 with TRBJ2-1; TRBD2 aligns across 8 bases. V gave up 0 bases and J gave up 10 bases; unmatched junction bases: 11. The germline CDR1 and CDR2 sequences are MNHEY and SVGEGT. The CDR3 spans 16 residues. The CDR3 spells CASSYSAGVGPREQFF. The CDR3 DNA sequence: TGTGCCAGCAGTTACTCAGCGGGAGTGGGACCGCGGGAGCAGTTCTTC.

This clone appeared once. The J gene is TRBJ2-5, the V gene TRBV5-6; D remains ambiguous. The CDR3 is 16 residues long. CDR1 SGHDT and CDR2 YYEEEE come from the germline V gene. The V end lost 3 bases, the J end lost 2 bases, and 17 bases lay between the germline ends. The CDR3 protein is CASSSNFYEKQETQYF. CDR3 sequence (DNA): TGTGCCAGCAGCTCTAACTTCTACGAAAAGCAAGAGACCCAGTACTTC. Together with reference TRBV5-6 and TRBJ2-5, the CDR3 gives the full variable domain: DAGVTQSPTHLIKTRGQQVTLRCSPKSGHDTVSWYQQALGQGPQFIFQYYEEEERQRGNFPDRFSGHQFPNYSSELNVNALLLGDSALYLCASSSNFYEKQETQYFGPGTRLLVL.

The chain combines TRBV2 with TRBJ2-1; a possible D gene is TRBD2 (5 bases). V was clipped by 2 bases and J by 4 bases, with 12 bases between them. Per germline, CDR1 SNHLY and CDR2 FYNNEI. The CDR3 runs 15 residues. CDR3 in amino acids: CASSEPAETYNEQFF. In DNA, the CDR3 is TGTGCCAGCAGTGAACCAGCGGAGACGTACAATGAGCAGTTCTTC.